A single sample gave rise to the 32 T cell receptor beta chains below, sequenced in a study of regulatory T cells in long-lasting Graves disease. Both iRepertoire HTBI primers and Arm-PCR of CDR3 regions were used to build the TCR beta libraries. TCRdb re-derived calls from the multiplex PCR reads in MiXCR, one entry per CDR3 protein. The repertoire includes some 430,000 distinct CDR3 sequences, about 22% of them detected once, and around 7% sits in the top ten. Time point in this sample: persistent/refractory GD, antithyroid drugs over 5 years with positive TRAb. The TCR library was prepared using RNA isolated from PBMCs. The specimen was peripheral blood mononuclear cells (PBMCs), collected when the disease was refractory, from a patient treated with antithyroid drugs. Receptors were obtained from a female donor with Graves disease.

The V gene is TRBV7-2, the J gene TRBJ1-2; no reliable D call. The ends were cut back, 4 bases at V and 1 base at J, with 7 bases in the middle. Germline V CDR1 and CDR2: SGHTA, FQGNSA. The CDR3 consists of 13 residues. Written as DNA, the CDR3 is TGTGCCAGCAGCTATGGATTTAACTATGGCTACACCTTC. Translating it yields CASSYGFNYGYTF. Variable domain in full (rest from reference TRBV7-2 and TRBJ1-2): GAGVSQSPSNKVTEKGKDVELRCDPISGHTALYWYRQSLGQGLEFLIYFQGNSAPDKSGLPSDRFSAERTGGSVSTLTIQRTQQEDSAVYLCASSYGFNYGYTFGSGTRLTVV.

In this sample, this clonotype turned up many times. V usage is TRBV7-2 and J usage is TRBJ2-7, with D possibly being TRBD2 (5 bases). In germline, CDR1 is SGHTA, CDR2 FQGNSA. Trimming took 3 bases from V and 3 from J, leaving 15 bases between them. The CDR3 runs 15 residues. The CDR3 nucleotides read TGTGCCAGCAGCTTTTTGCGAGGGTGGTACTACGAGCAGTACTTC. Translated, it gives CASSFLRGWYYEQYF.

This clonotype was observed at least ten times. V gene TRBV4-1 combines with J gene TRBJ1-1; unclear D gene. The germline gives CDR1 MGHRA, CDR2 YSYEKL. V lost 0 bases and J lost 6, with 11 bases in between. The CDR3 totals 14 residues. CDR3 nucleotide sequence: TGCGCCAGCAGCCAAGAAGGCCCATACTCTGAAGCTTTCTTT. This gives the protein CASSQEGPYSEAFF.

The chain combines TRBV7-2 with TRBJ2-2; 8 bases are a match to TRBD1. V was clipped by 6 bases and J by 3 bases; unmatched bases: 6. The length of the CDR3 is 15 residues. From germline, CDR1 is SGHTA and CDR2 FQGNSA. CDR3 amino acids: CASSRQGADTGELFF. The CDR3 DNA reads TGTGCCAGCAGTCGCCAGGGGGCAGACACCGGGGAGCTGTTTTTT.

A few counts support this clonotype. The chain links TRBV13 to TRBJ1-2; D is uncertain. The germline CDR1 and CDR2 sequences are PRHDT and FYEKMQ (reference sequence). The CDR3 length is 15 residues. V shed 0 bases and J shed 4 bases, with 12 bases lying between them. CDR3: CASSLGATAVYGYTF. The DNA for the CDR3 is TGTGCCAGCAGCTTAGGCGCTACGGCAGTCTATGGCTACACCTTC.

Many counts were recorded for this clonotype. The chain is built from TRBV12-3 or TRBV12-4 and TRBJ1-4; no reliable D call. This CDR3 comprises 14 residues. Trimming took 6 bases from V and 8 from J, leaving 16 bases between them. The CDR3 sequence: CASSPGQRLEKLFF. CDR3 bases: TGTGCCAGCAGCCCAGGCCAACGGCTAGAAAAACTGTTTTTT.

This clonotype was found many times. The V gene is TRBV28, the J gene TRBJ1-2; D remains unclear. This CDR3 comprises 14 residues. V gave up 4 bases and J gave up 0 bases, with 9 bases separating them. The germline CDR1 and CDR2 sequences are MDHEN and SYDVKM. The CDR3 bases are TGTGCCAGCAGTTACTCCCCCTCTAACTATGGCTACACCTTC. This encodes CASSYSPSNYGYTF.

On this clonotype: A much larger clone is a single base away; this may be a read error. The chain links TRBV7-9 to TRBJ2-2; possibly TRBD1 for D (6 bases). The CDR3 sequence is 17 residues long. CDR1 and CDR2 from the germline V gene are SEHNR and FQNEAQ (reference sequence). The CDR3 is CASGLLGRGSRTGELFF. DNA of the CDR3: TGTGCCAGCGGCTTACTCGGCAGGGGCAGTAGGACCGGGGAGCTGTTTTTT.

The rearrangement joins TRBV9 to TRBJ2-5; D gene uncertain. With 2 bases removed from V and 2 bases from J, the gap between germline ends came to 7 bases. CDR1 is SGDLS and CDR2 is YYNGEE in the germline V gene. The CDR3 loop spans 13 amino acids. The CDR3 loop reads CASSVDTQETQYF. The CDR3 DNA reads TGTGCCAGCAGCGTCGACACACAAGAGACCCAGTACTTC.

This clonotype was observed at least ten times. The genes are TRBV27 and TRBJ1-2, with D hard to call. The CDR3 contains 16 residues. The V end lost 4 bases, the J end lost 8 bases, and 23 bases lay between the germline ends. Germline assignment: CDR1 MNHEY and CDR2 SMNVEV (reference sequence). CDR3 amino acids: CASSSPNRGSREGYTF. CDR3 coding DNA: TGTGCCAGCAGTTCGCCAAACCGCGGCTCTCGAGAGGGCTACACCTTC.

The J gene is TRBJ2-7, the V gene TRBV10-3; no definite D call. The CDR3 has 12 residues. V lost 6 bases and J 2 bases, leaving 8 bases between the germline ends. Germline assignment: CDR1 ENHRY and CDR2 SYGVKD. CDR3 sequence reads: CAISEAAYEQYF. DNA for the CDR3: TGTGCCATCAGCGAGGCGGCCTACGAGCAGTACTTC.

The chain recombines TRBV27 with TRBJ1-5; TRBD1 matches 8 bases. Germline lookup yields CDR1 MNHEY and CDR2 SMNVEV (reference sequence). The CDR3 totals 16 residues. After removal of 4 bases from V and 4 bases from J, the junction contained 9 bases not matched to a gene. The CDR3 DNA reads TGTGCCAGCAGTTCGCAACAGGGGGGAGAGAATCAGCCCCAGCATTTT. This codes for CASSSQQGGENQPQHF.

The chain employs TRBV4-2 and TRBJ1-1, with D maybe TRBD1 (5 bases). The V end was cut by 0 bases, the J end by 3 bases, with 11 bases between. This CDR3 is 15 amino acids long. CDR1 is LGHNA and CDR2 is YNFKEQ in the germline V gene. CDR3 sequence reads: CASSQDGGMDTEAFF. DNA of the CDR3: TGTGCCAGCAGCCAAGATGGGGGTATGGACACTGAAGCTTTCTTT.

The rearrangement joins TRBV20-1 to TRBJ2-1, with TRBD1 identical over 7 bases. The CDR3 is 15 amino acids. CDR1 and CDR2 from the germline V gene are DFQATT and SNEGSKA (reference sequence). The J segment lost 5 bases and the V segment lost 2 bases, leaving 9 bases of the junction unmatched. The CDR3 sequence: CSARLDRDLHNEQFF. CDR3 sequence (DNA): TGCAGTGCTAGACTCGACAGGGATTTGCACAATGAGCAGTTCTTC.

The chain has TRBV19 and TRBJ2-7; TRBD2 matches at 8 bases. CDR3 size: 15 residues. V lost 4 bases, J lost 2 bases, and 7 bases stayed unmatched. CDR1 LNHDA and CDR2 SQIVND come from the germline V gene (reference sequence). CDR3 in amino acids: CASSTSGSTTYEQYF. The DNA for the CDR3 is TGTGCCAGTAGTACGAGCGGGAGTACGACCTACGAGCAGTACTTC.

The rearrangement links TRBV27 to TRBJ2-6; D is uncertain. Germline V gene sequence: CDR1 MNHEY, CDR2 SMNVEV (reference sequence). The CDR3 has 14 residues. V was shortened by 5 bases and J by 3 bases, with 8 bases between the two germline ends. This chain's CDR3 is CASSRTLGANVLTF. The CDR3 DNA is TGTGCCAGCAGTAGGACGCTTGGGGCCAACGTCCTGACTTTC.

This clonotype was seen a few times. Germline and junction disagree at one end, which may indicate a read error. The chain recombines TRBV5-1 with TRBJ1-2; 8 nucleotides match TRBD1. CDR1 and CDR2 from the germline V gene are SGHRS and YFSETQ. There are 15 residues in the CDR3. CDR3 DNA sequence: TGCGCCAGCAGCACCCTACCGGGACAGGACTTATTAGGCGACTTC. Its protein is CASSTLPGQDLLGDF.

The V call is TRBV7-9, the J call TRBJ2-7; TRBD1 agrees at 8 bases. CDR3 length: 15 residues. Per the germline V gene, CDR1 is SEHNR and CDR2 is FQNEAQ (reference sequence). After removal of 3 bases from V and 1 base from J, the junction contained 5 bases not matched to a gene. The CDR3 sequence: CASSFVDRGSYEQYF. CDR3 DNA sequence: TGTGCCAGCAGCTTCGTTGACAGGGGATCCTACGAGCAGTACTTC.

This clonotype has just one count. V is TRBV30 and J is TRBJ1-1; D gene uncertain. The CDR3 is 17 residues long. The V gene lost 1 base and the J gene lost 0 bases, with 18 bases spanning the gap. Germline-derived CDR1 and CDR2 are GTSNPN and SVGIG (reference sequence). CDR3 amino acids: CAWSDQYGVFMNTEAFF. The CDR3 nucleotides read TGTGCCTGGAGTGATCAATACGGGGTATTCATGAACACTGAAGCTTTCTTT. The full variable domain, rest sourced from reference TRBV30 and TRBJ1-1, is SQTIHQWPATLVQPVGSPLSLECTVEGTSNPNLYWYRQAAGRGLQLLFYSVGIGQISSEVPQNLSASRPQDRQFILSSKKLLLSDSGFYLCAWSDQYGVFMNTEAFFGQGTRLTVV.

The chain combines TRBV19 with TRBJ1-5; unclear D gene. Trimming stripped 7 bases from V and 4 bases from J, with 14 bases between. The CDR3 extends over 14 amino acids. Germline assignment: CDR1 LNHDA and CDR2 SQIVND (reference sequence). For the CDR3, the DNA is TGTGCCAGTACCCCAAAAGACCCTAATCAGCCCCAGCATTTT. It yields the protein CASTPKDPNQPQHF.

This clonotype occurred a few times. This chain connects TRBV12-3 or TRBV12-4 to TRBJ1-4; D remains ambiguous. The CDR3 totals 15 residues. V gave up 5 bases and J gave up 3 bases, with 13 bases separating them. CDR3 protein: CASSLDRPSNEKLFF. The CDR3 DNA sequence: TGTGCCAGCAGTCTTGATCGGCCCTCTAATGAAAAACTGTTTTTT.

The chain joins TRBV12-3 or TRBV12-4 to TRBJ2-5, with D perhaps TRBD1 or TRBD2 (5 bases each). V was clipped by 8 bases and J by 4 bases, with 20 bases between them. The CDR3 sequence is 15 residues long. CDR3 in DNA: TGTGCCAGCTCACCGGCTTGGTCGGGGCGAGAGACCCAGTACTTC. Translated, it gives CASSPAWSGRETQYF.

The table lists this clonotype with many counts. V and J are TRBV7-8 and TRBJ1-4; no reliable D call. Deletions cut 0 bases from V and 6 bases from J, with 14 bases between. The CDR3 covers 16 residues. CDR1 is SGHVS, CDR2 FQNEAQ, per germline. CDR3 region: CASSLALKAAYEKLFF. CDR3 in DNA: TGTGCCAGCAGCTTAGCGCTAAAGGCGGCCTATGAAAAACTGTTTTTT.

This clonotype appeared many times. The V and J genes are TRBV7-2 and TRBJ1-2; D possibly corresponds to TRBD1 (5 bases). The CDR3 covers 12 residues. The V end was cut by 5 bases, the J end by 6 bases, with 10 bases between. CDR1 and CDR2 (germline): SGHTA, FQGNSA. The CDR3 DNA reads TGTGCCAGCAGCCGGACAACCGATGGCTACACCTTC. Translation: CASSRTTDGYTF. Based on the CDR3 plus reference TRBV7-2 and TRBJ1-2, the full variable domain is GAGVSQSPSNKVTEKGKDVELRCDPISGHTALYWYRQSLGQGLEFLIYFQGNSAPDKSGLPSDRFSAERTGGSVSTLTIQRTQQEDSAVYLCASSRTTDGYTFGSGTRLTVV.

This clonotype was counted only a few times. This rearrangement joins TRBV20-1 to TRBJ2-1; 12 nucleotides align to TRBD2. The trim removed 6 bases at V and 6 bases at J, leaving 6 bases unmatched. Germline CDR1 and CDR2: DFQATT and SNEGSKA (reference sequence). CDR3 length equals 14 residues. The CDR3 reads CSATGLAGSNEQFF. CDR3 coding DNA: TGCAGTGCCACAGGACTAGCGGGATCCAATGAGCAGTTCTTC.

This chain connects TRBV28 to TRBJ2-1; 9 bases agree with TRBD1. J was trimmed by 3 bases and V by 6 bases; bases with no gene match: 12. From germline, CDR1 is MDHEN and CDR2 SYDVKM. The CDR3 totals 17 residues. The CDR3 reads CASSPGTGKTVYNEQFF. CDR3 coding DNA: TGTGCCAGCAGCCCCGGGACAGGGAAGACCGTCTACAATGAGCAGTTCTTC.

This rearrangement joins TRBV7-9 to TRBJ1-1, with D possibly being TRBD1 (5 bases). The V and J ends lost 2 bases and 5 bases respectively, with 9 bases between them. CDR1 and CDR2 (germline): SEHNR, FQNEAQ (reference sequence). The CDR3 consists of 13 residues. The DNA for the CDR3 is TGTGCCAGCAGCTTACTAGGGGTAACTGAAGCTTTCTTT. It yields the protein CASSLLGVTEAFF.

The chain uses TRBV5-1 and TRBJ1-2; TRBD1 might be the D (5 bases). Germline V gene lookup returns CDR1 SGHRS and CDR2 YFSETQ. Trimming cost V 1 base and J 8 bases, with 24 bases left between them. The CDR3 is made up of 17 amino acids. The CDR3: CASSLRGAGTPRGGYTF. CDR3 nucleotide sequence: TGCGCCAGCAGCTTGAGGGGCGCCGGGACGCCAAGGGGCGGCTACACCTTC.

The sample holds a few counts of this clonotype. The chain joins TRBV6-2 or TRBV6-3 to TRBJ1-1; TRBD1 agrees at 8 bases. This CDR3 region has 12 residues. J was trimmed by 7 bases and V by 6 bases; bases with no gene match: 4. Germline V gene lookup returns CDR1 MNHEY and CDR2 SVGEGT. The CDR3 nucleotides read TGTGCCAGCAGCCGGGGACAGGTTGAAGCTTTCTTT. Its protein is CASSRGQVEAFF.

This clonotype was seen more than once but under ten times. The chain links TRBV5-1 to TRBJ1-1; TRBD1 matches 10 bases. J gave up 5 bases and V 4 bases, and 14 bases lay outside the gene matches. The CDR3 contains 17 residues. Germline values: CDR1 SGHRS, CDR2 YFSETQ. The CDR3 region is CASSRGTGERGRTEAFF. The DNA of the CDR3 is TGCGCCAGCAGCAGGGGGACAGGGGAAAGGGGGCGAACTGAAGCTTTCTTT.

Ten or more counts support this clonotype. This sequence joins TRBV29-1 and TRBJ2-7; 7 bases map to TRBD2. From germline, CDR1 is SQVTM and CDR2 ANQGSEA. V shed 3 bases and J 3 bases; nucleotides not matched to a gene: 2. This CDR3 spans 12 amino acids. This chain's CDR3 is CSVEGEGYEQYF. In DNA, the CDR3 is TGCAGCGTTGAGGGGGAGGGCTACGAGCAGTACTTC.

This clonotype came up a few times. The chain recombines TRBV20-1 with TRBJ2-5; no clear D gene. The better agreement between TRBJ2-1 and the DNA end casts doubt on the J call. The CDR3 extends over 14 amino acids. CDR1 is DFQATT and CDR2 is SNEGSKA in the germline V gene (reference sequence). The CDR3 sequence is CSACPQTDNNEQFF. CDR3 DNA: TGCAGTGCTTGCCCCCAAACCGACAACAATGAGCAGTTCTTC.